These 32 T cell receptor beta chains were all obtained from the same sample, sequenced in a study of T cells in Graves' hyperthyroidism and ophthalmopathy. Amplification of TCR beta CDR3 regions used RNA as the template. First-round RT-PCR with HTBI primers amplified the TCR CDR3 region. TCRdb called the multiplex PCR reads again in MiXCR, with one record for every CDR3 protein. The data show fewer than 850,000 distinct CDR3 sequences, approximately 15% seen once. The specimen was blood. These receptors were collected from a man aged 50-59 years with Graves' hyperthyroidism.

This clonotype occurred many times. The chain recombines TRBV27 with TRBJ1-1; D gene unclear. The CDR3 extends over 13 amino acids. Looked up from germline, CDR1 is MNHEY and CDR2 is SMNVEV (reference sequence). V was cut by 5 bases and J by 1 base, with 8 bases left in between. The DNA of the CDR3 is TGTGCCAGCAGTCGCTCGGGGAACACTGAAGCTTTCTTT. It is translated as CASSRSGNTEAFF.

V and J are TRBV30 and TRBJ1-2, with D possibly TRBD1 on 6 matching bases. The CDR3 has 13 residues. The V gene's germline CDR1 is GTSNPN and CDR2 SVGIG (reference sequence). V lost 3 bases and J lost 5, with 13 bases in between. CDR3 amino acids: CAWRLGTSYGYTF. CDR3 coding DNA: TGTGCCTGGAGGCTCGGGACATCTTATGGCTACACCTTC. Drawing the rest from reference TRBV30 and TRBJ1-2, the complete variable domain is SQTIHQWPATLVQPVGSPLSLECTVEGTSNPNLYWYRQAAGRGLQLLFYSVGIGQISSEVPQNLSASRPQDRQFILSSKKLLLSDSGFYLCAWRLGTSYGYTFGSGTRLTVV.

At least ten counts were recorded for this clonotype. This chain joins TRBV2 and TRBJ2-3; D is undetermined. With 3 bases removed from V and 2 bases from J, the gap between germline ends came to 6 bases. The CDR3 spans 13 residues. Germline values: CDR1 SNHLY, CDR2 FYNNEI. The CDR3 spells CASSDAFTDTQYF. The CDR3 nucleotides read TGTGCCAGCAGTGATGCCTTCACAGATACGCAGTATTTT.

This clonotype was seen repeatedly, ten times or more. This chain's CDR3 is CSVTSGREDTQYF. For the CDR3, the DNA is TGCAGTGTAACTAGCGGGAGGGAAGATACGCAGTATTTT. The V and J genes are TRBV20-1 and TRBJ2-3; 13 nucleotides align to TRBD2. Per germline, CDR1 DFQATT and CDR2 SNEGSKA (reference sequence). The CDR3 consists of 13 residues. Trimming at V came to 7 bases and at J to 5 bases, leaving 3 bases not matched to a gene.

The chain links TRBV10-3 to TRBJ1-1; possibly TRBD1 for D (6 bases). Trimming pared 4 bases from V and 3 bases from J, leaving 9 bases between. The CDR3 is made up of 13 amino acids. Germline loops: CDR1 ENHRY, CDR2 SYGVKD. CDR3 nucleotide sequence: TGTGCCATCAGTGTCCAGGGGCACACTGAAGCTTTCTTT. Amino acids: CAISVQGHTEAFF.

This clonotype has a count of ten or more. J is TRBJ1-2 and V is TRBV11-2; D is unresolved. CDR3 size: 14 residues. Trimming removed 0 bases from V and 7 bases from J, with 12 bases in between. The germline V gene encodes CDR1 SGHAT and CDR2 FQNNGV. For the CDR3, the DNA is TGTGCCAGCAGCTTAGATCGGCTCTGGGCTGGCTACACCTTC. Protein sequence: CASSLDRLWAGYTF. Complete variable domain (other parts from reference TRBV11-2 and TRBJ1-2): EAGVAQSPRYKIIEKRQSVAFWCNPISGHATLYWYQQILGQGPKLLIQFQNNGVVDDSQLPKDRFSAERLKGVDSTLKIQPAKLEDSAVYLCASSLDRLWAGYTFGSGTRLTVV.

This clonotype has ten or more counts. The chain couples TRBV5-1 to TRBJ2-7; TRBD1 matches at 8 bases. The CDR3 length is 16 residues. J gave up 2 bases and V 4 bases, and 11 bases lay outside the gene matches. The V gene's germline CDR1 is SGHRS and CDR2 YFSETQ. The CDR3 coding sequence is TGCGCCAGCAGCCCAGAATACCGGGACAGGACCTACGAGCAGTACTTC. This codes for CASSPEYRDRTYEQYF. Supplemented by reference TRBV5-1 and TRBJ2-7, the full variable domain reads KAGVTQTPRYLIKTRGQQVTLSCSPISGHRSVSWYQQTPGQGLQFLFEYFSETQRNKGNFPGRFSGRQFSNSRSEMNVSTLELGDSALYLCASSPEYRDRTYEQYFGPGTRLTVT.

This clonotype was observed once. The CDR3 protein is CASSATGTGPEKLFF. The CDR3 DNA follows: TGTGCCAGCAGTGCAACCGGGACAGGGCCCGAAAAACTGTTTTTT. The V gene is TRBV28, the J gene TRBJ1-4, with 9 bases lining up with TRBD1. The CDR3 runs 15 residues. The ends lost 5 bases at V and 8 bases at J; junction bases unmatched: 9. CDR1 is MDHEN, CDR2 SYDVKM, per germline.

The chain employs TRBV30 and TRBJ1-5; D remains unclear. Germline CDR1 and CDR2: GTSNPN and SVGIG (reference sequence). V lost 3 bases, J lost 3 bases, and 12 bases lay in between. The CDR3 consists of 14 residues. This CDR3 reads CAWRVGGFNQPQHF. The CDR3, as DNA: TGTGCCTGGAGGGTCGGAGGTTTCAATCAGCCCCAGCATTTT.

This chain connects TRBV14 to TRBJ2-1, with D hard to call. The ends were cut back, 0 bases at V and 6 bases at J, with 6 bases in the middle. Germline V gene data show CDR1 as SGHDN and CDR2 as FVKESK. CDR3 length: 13 amino acids. The CDR3 here is CASSQDRINEQFF. The DNA of the CDR3 is TGTGCCAGCAGCCAAGATCGGATCAATGAGCAGTTCTTC. Combining the CDR3 with reference TRBV14 and TRBJ2-1 gives the whole variable domain EAGVTQFPSHSVIEKGQTVTLRCDPISGHDNLYWYRRVMGKEIKFLLHFVKESKQDESGMPNNRFLAERTGGTYSTLKVQPAELEDSGVYFCASSQDRINEQFFGPGTRLTVL.

This chain connects TRBV7-2 to TRBJ2-1; D call uncertain. The CDR3 loop spans 15 amino acids. Germline V lookup: CDR1 SGHTA, CDR2 FQGNSA. V lost 4 bases and J 0 bases, leaving 10 bases between the germline ends. In nucleotides, the CDR3 is TGTGCCAGCAGCTCACGATGGGGCTCCTACAATGAGCAGTTCTTC. Translating it yields CASSSRWGSYNEQFF.

This clonotype was recorded many times. The chain uses TRBV20-1 and TRBJ2-1; the match to TRBD2 covers 13 bases. Germline V gene data show CDR1 as DFQATT and CDR2 as SNEGSKA (reference sequence). With V trimmed by 6 bases and J by 7 bases, 6 bases remained unmatched. The CDR3 runs to 14 residues. CDR3 nucleotide sequence: TGCAGTGCCCCGACTAGCGGGAGGTTAAATGAGCAGTTCTTC. Its protein product is CSAPTSGRLNEQFF.

On this clonotype itself: This sequence may be a read error, since a much larger clone differs from it by one base. V usage is TRBV20-1 and J usage is TRBJ2-3; 9 bases are a match to TRBD2. This CDR3 contains 16 residues. Germline CDR1 and CDR2: DFQATT and SNEGSKA (reference sequence). The CDR3 spells CSTRDATSGSTDTQYF. CDR3 coding DNA: TGCAGTACTAGAGATGCCACTAGCGGGAGCACAGATACGCAGTATTTT.

Many counts were recorded for this clonotype. The chain has TRBV5-1 and TRBJ1-1; tentatively, D is TRBD1 (6 bases). This CDR3 is 13 amino acids long. The germline gives CDR1 SGHRS, CDR2 YFSETQ. V was clipped by 3 bases and J by 6 bases, with 12 bases between them. The CDR3: CASSSLTGSEAFF. The DNA of the CDR3 is TGCGCCAGCAGCTCACTAACAGGGTCTGAAGCTTTCTTT.

This rearrangement joins TRBV6-1 to TRBJ2-3; 8 bases match TRBD1. Germline assignment: CDR1 MNHNS and CDR2 SASEGT. V lost 7 bases and J lost 0; bases outside the gene matches: 9. The CDR3 extends over 16 amino acids. The CDR3 sequence: CASTRTGLISTDTQYF. CDR3 DNA sequence: TGTGCCAGCACCAGGACAGGGCTCATCAGCACAGATACGCAGTATTTT.

This clonotype has at least ten counts. The V call is TRBV9, the J call TRBJ1-1; weak D call: TRBD1 (5 bases). Germline loops: CDR1 SGDLS, CDR2 YYNGEE. Trimming removed 2 bases from V and 5 bases from J, with 13 bases in between. This CDR3 contains 14 residues. CDR3 protein: CASSVGSSGTEAFF. The CDR3 DNA follows: TGTGCCAGCAGCGTCGGATCTTCAGGGACTGAAGCTTTCTTT.

The J gene is TRBJ2-5, the V gene TRBV7-3, with D perhaps being TRBD1 or TRBD2 (5 bases each). CDR3 length equals 15 residues. Trimming pared 3 bases from V and 2 bases from J, leaving 13 bases between. The germline gives CDR1 SGHTA, CDR2 FQGTGA. The CDR3 protein is CASSLASGPQETQYF. In DNA, the CDR3 is TGTGCCAGCAGCTTGGCCTCGGGACCACAAGAGACCCAGTACTTC.

This clonotype has at least ten counts. The chain carries TRBV9 and TRBJ1-2; D might be TRBD1 (6 bases). V was shortened by 3 bases and J by 4 bases, with 25 bases between the two germline ends. Germline V gene sequence: CDR1 SGDLS, CDR2 YYNGEE. The CDR3 has 18 residues. The CDR3 DNA sequence: TGTGCCAGCAGCGAGTCCCTTCGGGACACATCGGGGTTCTATGGCTACACCTTC. This sequence encodes CASSESLRDTSGFYGYTF.

This clonotype appeared a few times. The chain couples TRBV19 to TRBJ2-1; D is possibly TRBD1 (6 bases). This CDR3 spans 14 amino acids. CDR1 and CDR2 (germline): LNHDA, SQIVND (reference sequence). The V gene lost 3 bases and the J gene lost 7 bases, with 13 bases spanning the gap. Here the CDR3 reads CASSIDRWGNEQFF. The CDR3, as DNA: TGTGCCAGTAGTATTGACAGGTGGGGGAATGAGCAGTTCTTC. The entire variable domain, with the rest obtained from reference TRBV19 and TRBJ2-1, is as follows: DGGITQSPKYLFRKEGQNVTLSCEQNLNHDAMYWYRQDPGQGLRLIYYSQIVNDFQKGDIAEGYSVSREKKESFPLTVTSAQKNPTAFYLCASSIDRWGNEQFFGPGTRLTVL.

This clonotype has a count of ten or more. The V call is TRBV27, the J call TRBJ2-7; no reliable D call. CDR3 length: 14 amino acids. The ends were cut back, 5 bases at V and 2 bases at J, with 13 bases in the middle. Germline CDR1 and CDR2: MNHEY and SMNVEV (reference sequence). CDR3 sequence reads: CASSRNPRTYEQYF. CDR3 coding DNA: TGTGCCAGCAGTAGGAATCCCAGAACCTACGAGCAGTACTTC.

The rearrangement joins TRBV7-9 to TRBJ2-3; D is uncertain. This CDR3 region has 18 residues. The V and J ends lost 0 bases and 0 bases respectively, with 16 bases between them. Germline V gene sequence: CDR1 SEHNR, CDR2 FQNEAQ (reference sequence). CDR3 loop: CASSLAWTLEQSTDTQYF. The CDR3 DNA is TGTGCCAGCAGCTTAGCCTGGACGTTAGAACAGAGCACAGATACGCAGTATTTT.

This clonotype has a handful of counts. The J gene is TRBJ2-4, the V gene TRBV27; 9 positions match TRBD2. This CDR3 region has 19 residues. Germline CDR1 and CDR2: MNHEY and SMNVEV (reference sequence). Losses at the gene ends were 5 bases for V and 2 bases for J; bases not matched to a gene: 16. Here the CDR3 reads CASSPSFSSGSITKNIQYF. The CDR3 region has the DNA TGTGCCAGCAGTCCATCTTTTAGTAGCGGGAGTATTACCAAAAACATTCAGTACTTC.

This clonotype was seen a few times. The chain has TRBV7-8 and TRBJ1-2; no firm D call. Germline CDR1 and CDR2: SGHVS and FQNEAQ. The CDR3 loop spans 13 amino acids. V was shortened by 4 bases and J by 5 bases, with 11 bases between the two germline ends. The CDR3: CASSSPLSYGYTF. In DNA, the CDR3 is TGTGCCAGCAGCTCCCCACTTTCTTATGGCTACACCTTC.

In this sample, this clonotype turned up many times. V and J are TRBV10-3 and TRBJ2-1; D gene ambiguous. CDR1 and CDR2 (germline): ENHRY, SYGVKD. The CDR3 consists of 13 residues. The V end was cut by 3 bases, the J end by 9 bases, with 12 bases between. The CDR3 region is CAISEPLVSEQFF. The CDR3 nucleotides are TGTGCCATCAGTGAACCCCTAGTCTCTGAGCAGTTCTTC.

This clonotype occurred many times. The J gene is TRBJ1-2, the V gene TRBV30; D remains unclear. CDR3 length equals 12 residues. The germline V and J ends were trimmed by 0 bases and 6 bases, with 8 bases remaining between them. Germline CDR1 reads GTSNPN; CDR2 reads SVGIG (reference sequence). This chain's CDR3 is CAWSVYKNGYTF. The CDR3 DNA reads as TGTGCCTGGAGTGTCTACAAGAATGGCTACACCTTC.

This clonotype was observed a handful of times. The V and J genes are TRBV4-3 and TRBJ1-5; no reliable D call. The CDR3 extends over 16 amino acids. Germline V gene sequence: CDR1 LGHNA, CDR2 YSLEER. Trimming removed 0 bases at V and 4 bases at J, with 13 bases between. In nucleotides, the CDR3 is TGCGCCAGCAGCCAAGATCGTGGCGGTGCTAATCAGCCCCAGCATTTT. Translating gives CASSQDRGGANQPQHF.

There are many counts of this clonotype. The gene calls are TRBV9 and TRBJ1-1; a weak D match, TRBD1 (6 bases). The CDR3 has 14 amino acids. Germline V gene data show CDR1 as SGDLS and CDR2 as YYNGEE. Trimming left V 3 bases short and J 0 bases short, with 9 bases between. CDR3 in amino acids: CASSDGTLNTEAFF. CDR3 nucleotides: TGTGCCAGCAGCGACGGGACACTGAACACTGAAGCTTTCTTT. Complete variable domain (other parts from reference TRBV9 and TRBJ1-1): DSGVTQTPKHLITATGQRVTLRCSPRSGDLSVYWYQQSLDQGLQFLIQYYNGEERAKGNILERFSAQQFPDLHSELNLSSLELGDSALYFCASSDGTLNTEAFFGQGTRLTVV.

This clonotype was recorded a few times. This rearrangement joins TRBV3-1 to TRBJ1-1; TRBD1 might be the D (5 bases). V was cut by 0 bases and J by 3 bases, with 14 bases left in between. Germline V gene lookup returns CDR1 LGHDT and CDR2 YNNKEL (reference sequence). This CDR3 contains 16 residues. CDR3 in DNA: TGTGCCAGCAGCCAAGATAGAAGACAAGGGGACACTGAAGCTTTCTTT. Translating it yields CASSQDRRQGDTEAFF.

This clonotype was seen many times. This sequence joins TRBV20-1 and TRBJ1-5; no clear D gene. Germline-derived CDR1 and CDR2 are DFQATT and SNEGSKA (reference sequence). This CDR3 comprises 15 residues. Trimming shortened V by 3 bases and J by 6 bases, and 18 bases separated the two germline ends. CDR3: CSASRSVMGFQPQHF. The CDR3 DNA follows: TGCAGTGCTAGTCGCTCGGTGATGGGGTTTCAGCCCCAGCATTTT.

This clonotype was observed at least ten times. This chain connects TRBV30 to TRBJ1-2; D remains unclear. The germline V and J ends were trimmed by 0 bases and 8 bases, with 7 bases remaining between them. This CDR3 region has 11 residues. CDR1 GTSNPN and CDR2 SVGIG come from the germline V gene (reference sequence). The CDR3 region has the DNA TGTGCCTGGAGTGTATCGGCGGGCTACACCTTC. It is translated as CAWSVSAGYTF.

Many counts were recorded for this clonotype. J is TRBJ2-3 and V is TRBV20-1; TRBD1 might be the D (7 bases). CDR1 DFQATT and CDR2 SNEGSKA come from the germline V gene (reference sequence). CDR3 length: 16 amino acids. Trimming shortened V by 3 bases and J by 2 bases, and 18 bases separated the two germline ends. DNA of the CDR3: TGCAGTGCTAGGACCCACAGGGGCGGGAACACAGATACGCAGTATTTT. Its protein product is CSARTHRGGNTDTQYF.

There are many counts of this clonotype. The chain is built from TRBV7-8 and TRBJ2-7; no clear D. V dropped 2 bases and J dropped 0 bases, with 11 bases sitting between them. Germline CDR1 reads SGHVS; CDR2 reads FQNEAQ. This CDR3 has 15 residues. CDR3 sequence reads: CASSLQSASSYEQYF. CDR3 coding DNA: TGTGCCAGCAGCTTACAGTCTGCCAGCTCCTACGAGCAGTACTTC.